The source of this TCR beta chain is a study of identical twins. Study-wide results and limits: Some out-of-frame alpha sequences were shared by twins, and these showed excess low generation probability. Because invariant MAIT and iNKT cells could be present, zero-insertion analyses could be partly confounded. Model-predicted out-of-frame TCR alpha sharing fell below observed values in monozygotic twins.

This clonotype appeared a few times. The target antigen is unknown. Template switching introduced a universal primer site, and the cDNA bore unique molecular identifiers. TCRdb redid the calling of the 5' RACE reads with MiXCR, one entry per CDR3 protein. The sample gives under 1 million distinct CDR3 sequences, approximately 13% of which show up once; about 1.6% is in the top ten. J lost 5 bases, V lost 5 bases, and 10 bases had no gene match. CDR3 length: 15 amino acids. In germline, CDR1 is SQVTM, CDR2 ANQGSEA. These same data were also listed under a study on yellow fever vaccine responses in identical twins.

This sequence originates from a woman aged 18 to 35 in good health. The specimen sequenced was PBMCs. This chain links TRBV29-1 with TRBJ2-7; 12 nucleotides align to TRBD2. The CDR3 here is CSVRPRLAGAHEQYF. CDR3 bases: TGCAGCGTTCGACCCAGACTAGCGGGAGCTCACGAGCAGTACTTC.